This TCR beta chain was captured by sequencing in a study of blood T cells in healthy people across ages (dated by TCRdb to between 2014 and 2016). Concerning the study at large: In model experiments, template switching captured about one uniquely barcoded TCR beta cDNA molecule for every two T cells. To track age-related changes in TCR beta repertoire diversity, the study relied on deep sequencing normalized with unique cDNA molecular identifiers. The donors were split into four age groups: young (average around 15 years), middle-aged (39), aged (over 55) and long-lived (approximately 89). To avoid experimental bias, donors of different ages were randomly spread across the sequencing lanes. Two additional independent replicas of 1 million unique cDNA reads from the same blood draw were analyzed for two donors (one aged 18 to 30 and one aged 80 or older). Study-wide findings and limitations: Estimates of total diversity based on one million sequenced T cells were considered lower bounds and underestimates. Observed TCR beta diversity correlated strongly with the percentage of naive T cells measured by flow cytometry. Compared with the aged group, more naive CD4+ T cells, fewer expanded clones and increased TCR diversity were shown by the long-lived group, suggesting age selection. Because donor CMV infection status was unknown, age-related changes in expanded clonotypes were potentially confounded. Since profiling was done on bulk unsorted PBMCs, naive and antigen-experienced compartments could not be conclusively compared. Observed TCR beta diversity per million T cells fell roughly linearly with age, and a significant reduction was already apparent by age roughly 40.

Preparation of the library involved 5' RACE. Sequencing relied on an Illumina HiSeq 2500. A second PCR of about 7 to 12 cycles was performed with a sample-barcoded 5' primer and a J-beta primer mix. A unique molecular identifier was introduced onto each TCR beta cDNA molecule by a template-switch 5' adaptor carrying 12 random nucleotides. Each sample yielded at least 3 million CDR3-containing paired-end reads. The Mint cDNA synthesis kit, primed by a TRBC-specific oligonucleotide, was used to synthesize first-strand cDNA from all RNA. Following uracil-DNA glycosylase treatment, a first 18-cycle PCR with universal primers M1SS and BC2_uni_R was performed on all cDNA. The paper's data handling went like this. Each sample was normalized by randomly selecting 1 million high-quality reads, each carrying a distinct molecular identifier. Reads sharing molecular identifiers were discarded rather than binned into consensus sequences. MiTCR, with a Q25 quality threshold and the strictest error-elimination algorithm, was used for CDR3 identification, clonotype clustering and error correction. A nonparametric unseen species model using Euler transformation provided a lower-bound estimate of total TCR beta diversity. TCRdb trimmed the raw reads at Q25, called clones with MiXCR and kept productive beta chains. Each record represents a unique CDR3 protein, reported with the most common genes and DNA among its rows. Clone size and V and J calls follow TCRdb, not the original study. The table for this sample lists 1.5 million to 2 million distinct CDR3 sequences; roughly 30% of them were counted only once. The ten biggest clones cover approximately 7.7% of the sample.

V is clipped by 5 bases and J by 6 bases, and the sequence between their germline boundaries is 13 bases long. The CDR3 measures 13 amino acids from cysteine to phenylalanine. Just the 39-base CDR3 DNA is kept, in frame starting at base 1. From the germline V gene, CDR1 is SGHAT and CDR2 is FQNNGV. Donors were 35 to 40 systemically healthy Caucasian individuals from Russia aged roughly 6 to 90 years. About 10 milliliters of peripheral blood were drawn from each donor into EDTA-treated Vacutainer tubes. Ficoll-Paque density-gradient centrifugation was used to isolate PBMCs, with at least 6.5 million obtained per sample. Total RNA was extracted from PBMCs with Trizol reagent, with at least 6 micrograms obtained per sample. Naive CD45RAhigh/CD27high T cell percentages were measured by flow cytometry on a PBMC aliquot from every donor. This clonotype appeared a few times. Its antigen is currently not known. Within one base of it there is no much larger clone, and no base qualities were kept.

The sequence joins TRBV11-2 to TRBJ1-2; the D region possibly corresponds to TRBD1 (5 bases align). Sequenced: blood. This sequence was found in a woman in her 30s in good health. The nucleotide sequence reads as follows: TGTGCCAGCAGCCCCCAGGACATAAATGGCTACACCTTC. Its coded protein is CASSPQDINGYTF.